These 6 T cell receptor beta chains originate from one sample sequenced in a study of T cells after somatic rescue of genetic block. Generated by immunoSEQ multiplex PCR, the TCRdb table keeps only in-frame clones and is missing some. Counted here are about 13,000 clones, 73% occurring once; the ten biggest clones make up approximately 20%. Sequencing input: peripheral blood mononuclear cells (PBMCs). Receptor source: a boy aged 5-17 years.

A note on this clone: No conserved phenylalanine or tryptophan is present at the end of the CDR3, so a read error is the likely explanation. The CDR3 bases are TGTGCCAGCAGTCGCGGGACTTGGGATAACGAGCAGTACTCC. Its protein product is CASSRGTWDNEQYS. V and J are TRBV7-9 and TRBJ2-7, with a possible D match to TRBD2 (6 bases). The CDR3 spans 14 residues. The germline gives CDR1 SEHNR, CDR2 FQNEAQ (reference sequence). Trimming removed 6 bases at V and 5 bases at J, with 17 bases between.

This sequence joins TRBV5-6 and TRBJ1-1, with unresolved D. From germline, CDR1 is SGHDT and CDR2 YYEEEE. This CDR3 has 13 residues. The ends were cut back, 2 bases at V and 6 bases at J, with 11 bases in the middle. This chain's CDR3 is CASSFGVISEAFF. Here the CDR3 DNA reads TGTGCCAGCAGCTTTGGGGTTATCTCTGAAGCTTTCTTT.

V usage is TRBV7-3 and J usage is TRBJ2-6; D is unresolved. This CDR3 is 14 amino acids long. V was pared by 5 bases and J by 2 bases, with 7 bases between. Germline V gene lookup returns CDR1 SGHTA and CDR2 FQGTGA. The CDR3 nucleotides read TGTGCCAGCAGCGCTGGGACTGGGGCCAACGTCCTGACTTTC. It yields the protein CASSAGTGANVLTF.

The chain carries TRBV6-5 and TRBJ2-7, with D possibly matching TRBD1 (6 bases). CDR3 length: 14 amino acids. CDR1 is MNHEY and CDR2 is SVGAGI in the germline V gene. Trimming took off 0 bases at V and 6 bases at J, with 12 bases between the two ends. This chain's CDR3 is CASSYSDRSGEQYF. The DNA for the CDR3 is TGTGCCAGCAGTTACTCGGACAGATCGGGCGAGCAGTACTTC.

In nucleotides, the CDR3 is TGTGCCAGCAGTTATGCGGGGGGATACATTCAGTACTTC. It is translated as CASSYAGGYIQYF. The rearrangement links TRBV27 to TRBJ2-4; the match to TRBD2 covers 8 bases. The CDR3 loop spans 13 amino acids. Germline trimming cut 4 bases from V and 8 bases from J; bases unmatched to any gene: 4. Germline V gene lookup returns CDR1 MNHEY and CDR2 SMNVEV (reference sequence).

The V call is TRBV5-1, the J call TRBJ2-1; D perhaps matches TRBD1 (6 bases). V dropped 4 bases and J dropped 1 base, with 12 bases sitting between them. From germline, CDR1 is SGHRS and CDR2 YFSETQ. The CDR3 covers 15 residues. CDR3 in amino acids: CASSVQGPSYNEQFF. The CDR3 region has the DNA TGCGCCAGCAGCGTACAGGGCCCTTCCTACAATGAGCAGTTCTTC.